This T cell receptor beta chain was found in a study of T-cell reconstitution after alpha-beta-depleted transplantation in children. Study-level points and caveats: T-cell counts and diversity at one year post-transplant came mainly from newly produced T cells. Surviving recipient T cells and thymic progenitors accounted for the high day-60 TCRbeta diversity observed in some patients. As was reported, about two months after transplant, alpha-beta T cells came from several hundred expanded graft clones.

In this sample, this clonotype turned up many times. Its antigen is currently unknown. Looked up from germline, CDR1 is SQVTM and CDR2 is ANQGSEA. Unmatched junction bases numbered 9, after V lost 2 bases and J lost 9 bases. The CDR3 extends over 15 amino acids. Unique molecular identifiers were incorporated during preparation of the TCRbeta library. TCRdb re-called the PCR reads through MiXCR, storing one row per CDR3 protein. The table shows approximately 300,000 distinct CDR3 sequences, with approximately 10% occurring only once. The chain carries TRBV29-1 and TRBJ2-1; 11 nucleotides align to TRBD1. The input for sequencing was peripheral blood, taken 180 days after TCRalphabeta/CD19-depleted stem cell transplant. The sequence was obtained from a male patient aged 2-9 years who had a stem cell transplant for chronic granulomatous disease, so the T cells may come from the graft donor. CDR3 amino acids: CSVESVDRGHGEQFF. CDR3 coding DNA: TGCAGCGTTGAATCTGTGGACAGGGGGCATGGTGAGCAGTTCTTC.